This T cell receptor (beta chain) was profiled in a study of blood T cell repertoires in COVID-19. Source study methods: Amplification of reference gene primers provided the estimated nucleated cell counts. Profiled with immunoSEQ multiplex PCR; TCRdb holds only in-frame clones, not every one. Clonal size and the V and J genes are those of that table, whereas D and trimming came from the DNA. This sample has 400,000 to 450,000 clones, with roughly 90% found just once. The sequencing input was peripheral blood. The receptor was isolated from a young woman with active or convalescent COVID-19.

CDR3 sequence reads: CASSQQEWNTEAFF. In DNA form, the CDR3 reads TGCGCCAGCAGCCAACAAGAATGGAACACTGAAGCTTTCTTT. The chain carries TRBV5-1 and TRBJ1-1; D gene ambiguous. This CDR3 contains 14 residues. Trimming shortened V by 4 bases and J by 1 base, and 11 bases separated the two germline ends. Germline values: CDR1 SGHRS, CDR2 YFSETQ. The whole variable domain, filled in from reference TRBV5-1 and TRBJ1-1, reads KAGVTQTPRYLIKTRGQQVTLSCSPISGHRSVSWYQQTPGQGLQFLFEYFSETQRNKGNFPGRFSGRQFSNSRSEMNVSTLELGDSALYLCASSQQEWNTEAFFGQGTRLTVV.